The next 19 T cell receptor beta chains were all read from a single sample in a study of T cell repertoires in cytomegalovirus infection. In TCRdb, the reads were re-called with MiXCR into one record per CDR3 protein. The sample records approximately 340,000 distinct CDR3 sequences, almost 30% being singletons. These receptors' targets are unknown. The sequencing used cultured PBMCs, collected from culture after CMV antigen stimulation. Every receptor here comes from a human donor in good health (CMV status not recorded). Some clones in this sample may be carry-over from other donors' samples.

This clonotype was seen only a few times. V usage is TRBV7-9 and J usage is TRBJ1-2; D not resolved. Germline V gene lookup returns CDR1 SEHNR and CDR2 FQNEAQ (reference sequence). The CDR3 has 16 residues. V was cut by 4 bases and J by 1 base, with 16 bases left in between. The CDR3 nucleotides read TGTGCCAGCAGCTCTCCACGGACCCTGAATAACTATGGCTACACCTTC. Translation: CASSSPRTLNNYGYTF.

This sequence joins TRBV19 and TRBJ1-3; 7 nucleotides align to TRBD1. This CDR3 is built from 16 residues. V lost 5 bases, J lost 2 bases, and 9 bases stayed unmatched. Looked up from germline, CDR1 is LNHDA and CDR2 is SQIVND (reference sequence). CDR3 loop: CASSPRQGKTGNTIYF. The CDR3 nucleotides are TGTGCCAGTAGTCCACGACAGGGAAAGACTGGAAACACCATATATTTT. Drawing the rest from reference TRBV19 and TRBJ1-3, the complete variable domain is DGGITQSPKYLFRKEGQNVTLSCEQNLNHDAMYWYRQDPGQGLRLIYYSQIVNDFQKGDIAEGYSVSREKKESFPLTVTSAQKNPTAFYLCASSPRQGKTGNTIYFGEGSWLTVV.

The sample holds a few counts of this clonotype. The rearrangement joins TRBV7-2 to TRBJ2-7; 8 nucleotides match TRBD1. The CDR3 is made up of 15 amino acids. Germline V gene sequence: CDR1 SGHTA, CDR2 FQGNSA. Trimming removed 4 bases from V and 1 base from J; junction bases left unmatched: 6. CDR3 amino acids: CASSSRGPTSYEQYF. The DNA for the CDR3 is TGTGCCAGCAGCTCCAGGGGGCCGACATCCTACGAGCAGTACTTC.

V is TRBV3-1 and J is TRBJ1-2, with 10 positions matching TRBD1. The CDR3 runs 17 residues. From germline, CDR1 is LGHDT and CDR2 YNNKEL (reference sequence). With 4 bases clipped from V and 2 bases from J, the junction kept 10 bases outside the gene matches. DNA of the CDR3: TGTGCCAGCAGCCCCTACCTTGACAGGGGGCGCAACTATGGCTACACCTTC. Translated, it gives CASSPYLDRGRNYGYTF.

The rearrangement uses TRBV7-9 and TRBJ2-7; 7 bases align to TRBD1. Trimming at V came to 5 bases and at J to 4 bases, leaving 14 bases not matched to a gene. The V gene's germline CDR1 is SEHNR and CDR2 FQNEAQ (reference sequence). This CDR3 has 16 residues. The CDR3 nucleotides are TGTGCCAGCAGCACCACACAGGGGCCCACACTTTACGAGCAGTACTTC. Amino acid sequence: CASSTTQGPTLYEQYF. The full variable domain, rest sourced from reference TRBV7-9 and TRBJ2-7, is DTGVSQNPRHKITKRGQNVTFRCDPISEHNRLYWYRQTLGQGPEFLTYFQNEAQLEKSRLLSDRFSAERPKGSFSTLEIQRTEQGDSAMYLCASSTTQGPTLYEQYFGPGTRLTVT.

This clonotype has only a few counts. This sequence joins TRBV6-1 and TRBJ2-3, with 10 bases lining up with TRBD1. The length of the CDR3 is 17 residues. CDR1 MNHNS and CDR2 SASEGT come from the germline V gene. The J segment lost 4 bases and the V segment lost 8 bases, leaving 15 bases of the junction unmatched. The CDR3 DNA reads as TGTGCCAGCGGTCGGACAGGGGGAAATGTTGGCGCAGATACGCAGTATTTT. Translation: CASGRTGGNVGADTQYF.

This clonotype was seen repeatedly, ten times or more. V gene TRBV4-1 combines with J gene TRBJ2-7, with D uncertain. The CDR3 extends over 15 amino acids. The germline CDR1 and CDR2 sequences are MGHRA and YSYEKL. The V gene lost 5 bases and the J gene lost 2 bases, with 16 bases spanning the gap. In nucleotides, the CDR3 is TGCGCCAGCAGCTTCATAGCCGGGCAAGCCTACGAGCAGTACTTC. Translated: CASSFIAGQAYEQYF.

As concerns this clonotype: Likely a read error: the CDR3 ends without its conserved phenylalanine or tryptophan. This sequence joins TRBV2 and TRBJ2-7, with D uncertain. Germline lookup yields CDR1 SNHLY and CDR2 FYNNEI. The CDR3 is 12 residues long. Deletions cut 6 bases from V and 6 bases from J, with 12 bases between. CDR3 residues: CASSHAPLEQYY. As DNA, the CDR3 is TGTGCCAGCAGCCACGCACCCCTCGAGCAGTACTAC.

This chain uses TRBV11-2 with TRBJ1-1; 7 bases fit TRBD1. The CDR3 consists of 14 residues. Germline-derived CDR1 and CDR2 are SGHAT and FQNNGV. The V segment lost 6 bases and the J segment 2 bases; nucleotides outside the gene matches: 6. In DNA, the CDR3 is TGTGCCAGCAGGCCCGGGACAGTCAACACTGAAGCTTTCTTT. It translates to CASRPGTVNTEAFF.

The chain employs TRBV12-3 or TRBV12-4 and TRBJ1-5; 8 nucleotides align to TRBD1. The CDR3 runs to 15 residues. The trim removed 4 bases at V and 4 bases at J, leaving 6 bases unmatched. The CDR3 loop is CASSYRQGTNQPQHF. In DNA form, the CDR3 reads TGTGCCAGCAGTTACCGACAGGGGACGAATCAGCCCCAGCATTTT.

The rearrangement uses TRBV2 and TRBJ2-6; D is ambiguous. Trimming shortened V by 7 bases and J by 0 bases, and 7 bases separated the two germline ends. The CDR3 consists of 14 residues. Germline lookup yields CDR1 SNHLY and CDR2 FYNNEI. The CDR3 loop reads CASNTHSGANVLTF. The CDR3 DNA reads as TGTGCCAGCAACACCCACTCTGGGGCCAACGTCCTGACTTTC.

In its sample, this clonotype was seen a few times. In DNA form, the CDR3 reads TGTGCTAGTGGTTTGATAGTATACGAGCAGTACTTC. Its protein product is CASGLIVYEQYF. This chain joins TRBV12-5 and TRBJ2-7; D is unclear. CDR3 length: 12 residues. Trimming pared 2 bases from V and 4 bases from J, leaving 6 bases between. CDR1 is LGHNT and CDR2 is FRNRAP in the germline V gene.

The chain carries TRBV6-2 or TRBV6-3 and TRBJ2-4, with 9 positions matching TRBD1. From germline, CDR1 is MNHEY and CDR2 SVGEGT. The CDR3 contains 15 residues. Trimming cost V 6 bases and J 0 bases; bases outside gene matches: 3. CDR3 nucleotide sequence: TGTGCCAGCAGGGGGACAGGGAAAGCCAAAAACATTCAGTACTTC. Its translation: CASRGTGKAKNIQYF.

This clonotype showed up just a few times. The rearrangement links TRBV7-9 to TRBJ1-2; D is ambiguous. CDR1 is SEHNR, CDR2 FQNEAQ, per germline (reference sequence). CDR3 size: 12 residues. Between the trimmed V and J ends, which lost 1 base and 3 bases, there was a span of 3 bases. CDR3 in amino acids: CASSLVDYGYTF. The CDR3 DNA follows: TGTGCCAGCAGCTTAGTTGACTATGGCTACACCTTC.

A few counts support this clonotype. V is TRBV7-9 and J is TRBJ1-6; D is perhaps TRBD1 (5 bases). The germline V gene encodes CDR1 SEHNR and CDR2 FQNEAQ (reference sequence). The CDR3 runs to 18 residues. The germline V and J ends were trimmed by 3 bases and 4 bases, with 19 bases remaining between them. The CDR3 reads CASSFAGRPGVYNSPLHF. The CDR3 DNA is TGTGCCAGCAGCTTCGCAGGACGTCCGGGGGTTTATAATTCACCCCTCCACTTT.

The chain recombines TRBV6-1 with TRBJ1-2; 10 nucleotides match TRBD1. The ends lost 5 bases at V and 7 bases at J; junction bases unmatched: 4. Germline V gene data show CDR1 as MNHNS and CDR2 as SASEGT. This CDR3 has 13 residues. The CDR3 reads CASSKDRGTGYTF. Here the CDR3 DNA reads TGTGCCAGCAGTAAGGACAGGGGGACTGGCTACACCTTC.

Ten or more counts support this clonotype. The genes are TRBV7-9 and TRBJ2-7, with TRBD2 identical over 8 bases. J lost 3 bases, V lost 4 bases, and 8 bases had no gene match. CDR1 and CDR2 (germline): SEHNR, FQNEAQ (reference sequence). The length of the CDR3 is 15 residues. CDR3 sequence (DNA): TGTGCCAGCAGCTCCACGGGGGGGCAATACTACGAGCAGTACTTC. It encodes CASSSTGGQYYEQYF.

This clonotype was seen a single time. V is TRBV5-8 and J is TRBJ1-3; D is unresolved. This CDR3 contains 14 residues. Germline assignment: CDR1 SGHTS and CDR2 YDEGEE. V gave up 5 bases and J gave up 4 bases, with 13 bases separating them. As DNA, the CDR3 is TGTGCCAGCAGTTGGAAAAGTACAGGAAACACCATATATTTT. The encoded protein is CASSWKSTGNTIYF.

The J gene is TRBJ2-6, the V gene TRBV28; D is undetermined. Germline CDR1 and CDR2: MDHEN and SYDVKM. V lost 5 bases to trimming and J lost 0 bases, with 8 bases between them. The CDR3 length is 15 residues. CDR3 residues: CASSKQSSGANVLTF. The CDR3, as DNA: TGTGCCAGCAGTAAACAAAGCTCTGGGGCCAACGTCCTGACTTTC.